The rows below give T cell receptor beta chains drawn from one sample of a study of cytomegalovirus exposure and HLA in healthy donors. TCRdb's table, derived via immunoSEQ multiplex PCR, lists solely in-frame clones and lacks some. This table has around 94,000 clones, approximately 87% appearing once. Sequenced input: PBMCs. Receptors originate from a man between 35 and 55 years old in good health and CMV-seronegative. Both conserved end residues are part of each CDR3. The D gene is left open where the match is weak. Some rows have no size entry. The others give once, few or many, or a class for an expanded clone.

D gene,J gene,V gene,clone size,CDR3 DNA,CDR3 protein
TRBD1,TRBJ1-4,TRBV5-1,.,TGCGCCAGCAGTCCAGACGGCAGGGGGCGAGAAAAACTGTTTTTT,CASSPDGRGREKLFF
.,TRBJ2-7,TRBV20-1,.,TGCAGTGCTGTCGGGACTTTTGAGCAGTACTTC,CSAVGTFEQYF
.,TRBJ1-4,TRBV5-6,few,TGTGCCAGCAGCTTGGAGGAGAATGAAAAACTGTTTTTT,CASSLEENEKLFF
TRBD2,TRBJ2-7,TRBV7-2,.,TGTGCCAGCAGCTTAGACCGACTAGCGGGCTCCTACGAGCAGTACTTC,CASSLDRLAGSYEQYF
.,TRBJ1-5,TRBV5-6,.,TGTGCCAGCAGCCCGGACGGGGGCAATCAGCCCCAGCATTTT,CASSPDGGNQPQHF
.,TRBJ2-7,TRBV4-3,.,TGCGCCAGCAGCCAAGATTCCAGGGCATTACACGAGCAGTACTTC,CASSQDSRALHEQYF
.,TRBJ2-7,TRBV5-1,.,TGCGCCAGCAGCTTACTCACGGGGAGCTCCTACGAGCAGTACTTC,CASSLLTGSSYEQYF
.,TRBJ2-1,TRBV18,.,TGTGCCAGCTCACCATATAACAGGGACAATGAGCAGTTCTTC,CASSPYNRDNEQFF
.,TRBJ1-1,TRBV29-1,once,TGCAGCGTTGGTCAGGGAACTGAAGCTTTCTTT,CSVGQGTEAFF
.,TRBJ1-1,TRBV5-1,.,TGCGCCAGCAGCTTTGGGGGGGGCTGGGACACTGAAGCTTTCTTT,CASSFGGGWDTEAFF
.,TRBJ1-2,TRBV29-1,.,TGCAGCGACCGACAGCGTAACTATGGCTACACCTTC,CSDRQRNYGYTF
.,TRBJ2-7,TRBV30,.,TGTGCCTGGAGTGTATGGACTCGAAACGACCACGAGCAGTACTTC,CAWSVWTRNDHEQYF
.,TRBJ1-6,TRBV5-6,.,TGTGCCAGCAGCTTCGGACTCCAAAATTCACCCCTCCACTTT,CASSFGLQNSPLHF
TRBD1,TRBJ2-1,TRBV19,.,TGTGCCAGTAGTGTGGGACAGGTTGATTACAATGAGCAGTTCTTC,CASSVGQVDYNEQFF
.,TRBJ1-1,TRBV29-1,.,TGCAGCGTTGGATACCAGGGAGAAGCTTTCTTT,CSVGYQGEAFF
TRBD1,TRBJ1-1,TRBV5-4,.,TGTGCCAGCAGCCCCGGAGGGACAGAAAACACTGAAGCTTTCTTT,CASSPGGTENTEAFF
.,TRBJ1-1,TRBV7-8,.,TGTGCCAGCAGCTTAGATGGATCTAGAGAAGCTTTCTTT,CASSLDGSREAFF
.,TRBJ1-1,TRBV30,.,TGTGCCTGGAGTGTAAACTTGAACACTGAAGCTTTCTTT,CAWSVNLNTEAFF
TRBD1,TRBJ2-7,TRBV23-1,.,TGCGCCAGCAGTCCCCCGGGACAGCCCTACGAGCAGTACTTC,CASSPPGQPYEQYF
.,TRBJ2-3,TRBV14,.,TGTGCCAGCAGCCAAGCGGGGGTCCTCACAGATACGCAGTATTTT,CASSQAGVLTDTQYF
TRBD2,TRBJ2-5,TRBV4-3,.,TGCGCCAGCAGCCAAGGGTGGGCTAGCGGGAGCCAAGAGACCCAGTACTTC,CASSQGWASGSQETQYF
.,TRBJ1-4,TRBV18,.,TGTGCCAGCTCACCACTTGAGACAACTAATGAAAAACTGTTTTTT,CASSPLETTNEKLFF
.,TRBJ1-3,TRBV18,.,TGTGCCAGCTCACCATCCGGCTGGGGGCCCTCTGGAAACACCATATATTTT,CASSPSGWGPSGNTIYF
.,TRBJ1-5,TRBV28,few,TGTGCCAGCAGTTGGGCCAATCAGCCCCAGCATTTT,CASSWANQPQHF
.,TRBJ1-1,TRBV5-1,.,TGCGCCAGCAGCTGGGGGGAACAGATGGGGATGGGCTCTGAAGCTTTCTTT,CASSWGEQMGMGSEAFF
.,TRBJ1-5,TRBV4-3,.,TGCGCCAGCAGCCCCGGAAGAGGGATCGTTCAGCCCCAGCATTTT,CASSPGRGIVQPQHF
.,TRBJ1-2,TRBV7-6,.,TGTGCCAGCAGCCTCGGGGAAGGTAGCTACACCTTC,CASSLGEGSYTF
.,TRBJ1-6,TRBV21-1,.,TGTGCCAGCAGCAAAAGGCGCCATTCGGAGAATTCACCCCTCCACTTT,CASSKRRHSENSPLHF
TRBD1,TRBJ2-1,TRBV27,.,TGTGCCAGCGGATCACCAATTCCCGGACAGGTACGCGGGCAGTTCTTC,CASGSPIPGQVRGQFF
TRBD1,TRBJ2-2,TRBV5-1,.,TGCGCCAGCGCCTTGGGGGGACAGGGTTACACCGGGGAGCTGTTTTTT,CASALGGQGYTGELFF
TRBD1,TRBJ2-7,TRBV30,.,TGTGCCTGGACCGGGACAGGGGCCTCGCAGCAGTACTTC,CAWTGTGASQQYF
.,TRBJ1-1,TRBV2,.,TGTGCCAGCAGGTCTCGGGGGATGGGGACTGAAGCTTTCTTT,CASRSRGMGTEAFF
TRBD2,TRBJ2-7,TRBV4-1,.,TGCGCCAGCAGCCAAGATCGGCCTAGCGGTTCCTACGAGCAGTACTTC,CASSQDRPSGSYEQYF
.,TRBJ2-3,TRBV9,.,TGTGCCAGCAGCGTAGGCGGGGCTAGCACAGATACGCAGTATTTT,CASSVGGASTDTQYF
.,TRBJ1-2,TRBV6-5,.,TGTGCCAGCGGGGACACTGGGCCCTATGGCTACACCTTC,CASGDTGPYGYTF
TRBD1,TRBJ2-7,TRBV5-1,.,TGCGCCAGCAGCTTCGGGACAGGGGGTCTCGAGCAGTACTTC,CASSFGTGGLEQYF
.,TRBJ2-7,TRBV2,.,TGTGCCAGCAGTGATTATTTACAGGGGGGGCCATACGAGCAGTACTTC,CASSDYLQGGPYEQYF
.,TRBJ1-1,TRBV7-2,.,TGTGCCAGCAGCTTAGCGCGGGGGGGCACTGAAGCTTTCTTT,CASSLARGGTEAFF
.,TRBJ1-2,TRBV19,.,TGTGCCAGTAGTACAAGCATGTCCGGAGTCGGCTACACCTTC,CASSTSMSGVGYTF
.,TRBJ1-2,TRBV29-1,.,TGCAGCGCCGGTTGGCAGTCCGCGGACTATGGCTACACCTTC,CSAGWQSADYGYTF
.,TRBJ1-4,TRBV7-9,few,TGTGCCAGCAGCTTAGAAGGGACAAAAAATGAAAAACTGTTTTTT,CASSLEGTKNEKLFF
TRBD1,TRBJ1-4,TRBV6-5,.,TGTGCCAGCGGTCGAGGACAGGGTAATGAAAAACTGTTTTTT,CASGRGQGNEKLFF
TRBD1,TRBJ2-3,TRBV29-1,.,TGCAGCGCCGAGGGGACAGGGTTTAAAGATACGCAGTATTTT,CSAEGTGFKDTQYF
.,TRBJ2-7,TRBV5-1,few,TGCGCCAGCACCCTGGAGGGCAGGGGGATCGACTACGAGCAGTACTTC,CASTLEGRGIDYEQYF
.,TRBJ2-3,TRBV19,.,TGTGCCAGTAGTATAGTCCTAGAGAGCACAGATACGCAGTATTTT,CASSIVLESTDTQYF
.,TRBJ1-1,TRBV5-8,.,TGTGCCAGCAGCTTGGGGCAGGTTTACACTGAAGCTTTCTTT,CASSLGQVYTEAFF
.,TRBJ2-7,TRBV18,.,TGTGCCAGCTCACCCCCCCGGGGACAATCGCCGTCCTACGAGCAGTACTTC,CASSPPRGQSPSYEQYF
.,TRBJ2-7,TRBV18,.,TGTGCCAGCTCCCCCAATGGGACACCGGACGAGCAGTACTTC,CASSPNGTPDEQYF
.,TRBJ2-3,TRBV5-1,.,TGCGCCAGCAGCTTGGATCGGGCAGATACGCAGTATTTT,CASSLDRADTQYF
TRBD1,TRBJ2-7,TRBV7-2,.,TGTGCCAGCAGCTCTCGACAGGGTTCATCCGGCGAGCAGTACTTC,CASSSRQGSSGEQYF
.,TRBJ1-2,TRBV29-1,.,TGCAGCGTAGGTGGGGAGGGCTATGGCTACACCTTC,CSVGGEGYGYTF
TRBD1,TRBJ2-5,TRBV27,.,TGTGCCAGAGGACAGGGGAGAAGGGAGCAGTACTTC,CARGQGRREQYF
.,TRBJ2-2,TRBV7-9,.,TGTGCCAGCAGTCCTCTAGGGTCCTCCGGGGACACCGGTCCCGGGGAGCTGTTTTTT,CASSPLGSSGDTGPGELFF
TRBD1,TRBJ2-2,TRBV28,.,TGTGCCAGCCGGGACAGCATCAACACCGGGGAGCTGTTTTTT,CASRDSINTGELFF
TRBD2,TRBJ2-7,TRBV5-1,few,TGCGCCAGCAACTTGGCGGGAGATTCCTACGAGCAGTACTTC,CASNLAGDSYEQYF
.,TRBJ1-1,TRBV5-1,.,TGCGCCAGCAGCTTGGCCGCCACGGTGCGAATCACTGAAGCTTTCTTT,CASSLAATVRITEAFF
.,TRBJ1-1,TRBV29-1,.,TGCAGTACTCGGACAGAGAACACTGAAGCTTTCTTT,CSTRTENTEAFF
.,TRBJ1-2,TRBV9,.,TGTGCCAGCAGCGTAGTTTCCAGTTCGTATGGCTACACCTTC,CASSVVSSSYGYTF
.,TRBJ2-3,TRBV7-2,.,TGTGCCAGCAGGGCCTTTGCGGGCGCAGATACGCAGTATTTT,CASRAFAGADTQYF
TRBD2,TRBJ2-2,TRBV30,.,TGTGCCTGGAGGGTTTTAGCGGGGACCGGGGAGCTGTTTTTT,CAWRVLAGTGELFF